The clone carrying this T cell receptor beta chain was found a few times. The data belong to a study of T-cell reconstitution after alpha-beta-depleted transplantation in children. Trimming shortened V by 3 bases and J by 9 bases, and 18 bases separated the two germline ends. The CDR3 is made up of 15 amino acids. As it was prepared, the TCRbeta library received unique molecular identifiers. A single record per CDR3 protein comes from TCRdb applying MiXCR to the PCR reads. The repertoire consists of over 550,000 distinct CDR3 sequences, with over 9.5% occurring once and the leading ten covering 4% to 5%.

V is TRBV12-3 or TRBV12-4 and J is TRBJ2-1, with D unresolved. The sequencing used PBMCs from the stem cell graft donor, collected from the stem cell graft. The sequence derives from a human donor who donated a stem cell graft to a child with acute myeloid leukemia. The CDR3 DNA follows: TGTGCCAGCAGTTTGGGCGATCCGGGCCCGGGTGAGCAGTTCTTC. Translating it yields CASSLGDPGPGEQFF.